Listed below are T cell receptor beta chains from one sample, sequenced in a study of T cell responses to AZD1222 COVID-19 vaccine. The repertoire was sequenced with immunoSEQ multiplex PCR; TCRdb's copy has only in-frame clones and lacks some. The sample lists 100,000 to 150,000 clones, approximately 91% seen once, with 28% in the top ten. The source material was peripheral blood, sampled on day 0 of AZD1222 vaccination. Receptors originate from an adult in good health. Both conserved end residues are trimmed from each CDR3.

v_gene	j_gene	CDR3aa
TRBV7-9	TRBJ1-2	ASSSEGGYT
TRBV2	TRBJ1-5	ASSWGSGGNQPQH
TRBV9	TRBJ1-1	ASSVGPGTEAF
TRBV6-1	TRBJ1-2	ASSEGGQANYGYT
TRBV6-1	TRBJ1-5	ASSETGTGGRQPQH
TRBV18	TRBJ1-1	ASSQTDLNTEAF
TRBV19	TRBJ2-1	ASRSSGRAYEQF
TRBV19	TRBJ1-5	ASGTGGRNQPQH
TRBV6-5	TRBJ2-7	ASSLIPGTGAYEQY
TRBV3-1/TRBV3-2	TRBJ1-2	ASSPGTAGYT
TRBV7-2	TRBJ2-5	ASSLVAGGRETQY
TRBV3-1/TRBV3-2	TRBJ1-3	ASSLIPGPSGNTIY
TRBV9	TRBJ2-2	ASSPSDRGPTNTGELF
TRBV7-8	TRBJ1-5	ASSLAYRASNQPQH
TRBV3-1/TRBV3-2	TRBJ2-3	ASSHGGGSTDTQY
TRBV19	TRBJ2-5	ASSISTAAETQY
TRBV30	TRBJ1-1	AWSVPGGTEAF
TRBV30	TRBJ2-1	AWSVQRLAGGPRYNEQF
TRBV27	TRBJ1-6	ASRFRQGGNNSPLH
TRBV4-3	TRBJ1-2	ASSQGGLGNYGYT
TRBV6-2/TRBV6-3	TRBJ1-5	ASSYPRAATFSNQPQH
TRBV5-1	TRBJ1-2	ASSPGTGNYGYT
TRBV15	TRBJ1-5	ATSREWDNQPQH
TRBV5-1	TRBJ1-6	ASSEQGTVSPLH
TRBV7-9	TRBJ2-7	ASSFSHLYEQY
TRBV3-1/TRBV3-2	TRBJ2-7	ASSQTQGTGTYEQY
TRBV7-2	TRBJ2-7	ASSLVEGASEQY
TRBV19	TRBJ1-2	ASSIQGANYGYT
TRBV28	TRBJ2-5	ASYSTYQETQY